These 29 T cell receptor beta chains originate from one sample sequenced in a study of shared clonotypes between healthy human individuals. Produced via immunoSEQ multiplex PCR; TCRdb's table is partial and in-frame only. The sample carries 2 million to 2.5 million clones, over 90% recorded once. Sequencing input: naive CD4+ T cells from PBMCs. Described subset: CD45RA+ positively selected. These receptors originate from a young man in good health. Some clones in this sample may be carry-over from other donors' samples.

The rearrangement links TRBV7-9 to TRBJ2-3; the D gene is possibly TRBD1 (5 bases). This CDR3 is 14 amino acids long. Germline V CDR1 and CDR2: SEHNR, FQNEAQ (reference sequence). V was shortened by 2 bases and J by 4 bases, with 10 bases between the two germline ends. The CDR3: CASSLNQGSDTQYF. The CDR3, as DNA: TGTGCCAGCAGCTTAAACCAGGGATCAGATACGCAGTATTTT.

The V call is TRBV5-1, the J call TRBJ2-2, with a possible D match to TRBD2 (6 bases). Germline values: CDR1 SGHRS, CDR2 YFSETQ. This CDR3 comprises 15 residues. Trimming shortened V by 4 bases and J by 4 bases, and 14 bases separated the two germline ends. CDR3 residues: CASSPGGYFTGELFF. The CDR3 coding sequence is TGCGCCAGCAGCCCCGGAGGGTATTTCACCGGGGAGCTGTTTTTT. The full variable domain, rest sourced from reference TRBV5-1 and TRBJ2-2, is KAGVTQTPRYLIKTRGQQVTLSCSPISGHRSVSWYQQTPGQGLQFLFEYFSETQRNKGNFPGRFSGRQFSNSRSEMNVSTLELGDSALYLCASSPGGYFTGELFFGEGSRLTVL.

This clone was found once. This sequence joins TRBV6-5 and TRBJ2-1; 8 positions agree with TRBD2. The trim removed 6 bases at V and 12 bases at J, leaving 7 bases unmatched. CDR3 length equals 12 residues. Germline V lookup: CDR1 MNHEY, CDR2 SVGAGI. The CDR3 bases are TGTGCCAGCAGACCTCCGGGACTAGGGCAGTTCTTC. Translation: CASRPPGLGQFF.

The chain links TRBV9 to TRBJ2-6; D is ambiguous. The CDR3 runs to 16 residues. Looked up from germline, CDR1 is SGDLS and CDR2 is YYNGEE. V was trimmed by 0 bases and J by 0 bases, leaving 7 bases between them. The CDR3 nucleotides are TGTGCCAGCAGCGTAGACCGGGTCTCTGGGGCCAACGTCCTGACTTTC. The encoded protein is CASSVDRVSGANVLTF.

This chain joins TRBV2 and TRBJ2-7; possible D gene TRBD2, 6 bases. V dropped 3 bases and J dropped 3 bases, with 15 bases sitting between them. The CDR3 is made up of 15 amino acids. Germline V lookup: CDR1 SNHLY, CDR2 FYNNEI. The CDR3 DNA is TGTGCCAGCAGTGAGGGGGGAGGAATGCTCTACGAGCAGTACTTC. It translates to CASSEGGGMLYEQYF.

The CDR3 region is CAWRIHGQGMSPLHF. The CDR3 DNA reads TGTGCCTGGCGAATCCATGGACAGGGAATGTCACCCCTCCACTTT. This chain joins TRBV30 and TRBJ1-6; 8 nucleotides line up with TRBD1. V was pared by 5 bases and J by 10 bases, with 13 bases of the junction left unmatched. Germline CDR1 GTSNPN, CDR2 SVGIG (reference sequence). The CDR3 spans 15 residues.

Comment on this clone: Within the sample, other DNA sequences also encode this same CDR3. The V call is TRBV5-4, the J call TRBJ2-1; 12 nucleotides match TRBD2. The CDR3 is made up of 15 amino acids. CDR1 is SGHNT and CDR2 is YYREEE in the germline V gene (reference sequence). V gave up 4 bases and J gave up 7 bases; unmatched junction bases: 6. The CDR3 sequence is CASSSGLAGRNEQFF. The DNA for the CDR3 is TGTGCCAGCAGCAGTGGACTAGCGGGACGGAATGAGCAGTTCTTC. Drawing the rest from reference TRBV5-4 and TRBJ2-1, the complete variable domain is ETGVTQSPTHLIKTRGQQVTLRCSSQSGHNTVSWYQQALGQGPQFIFQYYREEENGRGNFPPRFSGLQFPNYSSELNVNALELDDSALYLCASSSGLAGRNEQFFGPGTRLTVL.

This clone was found once. This chain links TRBV11-2 with TRBJ2-5; 10 bases map to TRBD1. CDR1 is SGHAT, CDR2 FQNNGV, per germline. J gave up 5 bases and V 4 bases, and 4 bases lay outside the gene matches. The CDR3 sequence is 14 residues long. CDR3 amino acids: CASSSPGQGETQYF. In nucleotides, the CDR3 is TGTGCCAGCAGCTCTCCGGGACAGGGGGAGACCCAGTACTTC.

This clone was detected only once. The chain uses TRBV7-2 and TRBJ1-2, with 10 bases lining up with TRBD1. Germline CDR1 SGHTA, CDR2 FQGNSA. The CDR3 sequence is 15 residues long. With V trimmed by 5 bases and J by 2 bases, 5 bases remained unmatched. CDR3 sequence reads: CASSPDRGKNYGYTF. DNA of the CDR3: TGTGCCAGCAGCCCGGACAGGGGGAAGAACTATGGCTACACCTTC. The full variable domain, in which reference TRBV7-2 and TRBJ1-2 provide the parts outside the CDR3, is GAGVSQSPSNKVTEKGKDVELRCDPISGHTALYWYRQSLGQGLEFLIYFQGNSAPDKSGLPSDRFSAERTGGSVSTLTIQRTQQEDSAVYLCASSPDRGKNYGYTFGSGTRLTVV.

V and J are TRBV28 and TRBJ2-7; D uncertain. Germline V CDR1 and CDR2: MDHEN, SYDVKM. CDR3 size: 11 residues. Trimming pared 5 bases from V and 4 bases from J, leaving 6 bases between. CDR3 protein: CASSVFYEQYF. CDR3 in DNA: TGTGCCAGCAGTGTCTTTTACGAGCAGTACTTC.

This clone was detected only once. This CDR3 reads CASSEPTVHSSYEQYF. The CDR3 DNA is TGTGCCAGCAGTGAGCCGACAGTCCATAGCTCCTACGAGCAGTACTTC. The chain employs TRBV6-1 and TRBJ2-7, with D maybe TRBD1 (5 bases). This CDR3 spans 16 amino acids. CDR1 is MNHNS, CDR2 SASEGT, per germline. V was cut by 3 bases and J by 0 bases, with 15 bases left in between.

This clone was seen once. This sequence joins TRBV15 and TRBJ2-4, with 7 bases matching TRBD1. V lost 5 bases to trimming and J lost 5 bases; unmatched junction nucleotides: 12. Germline V CDR1 and CDR2: LNHNV, YYDKDF (reference sequence). This CDR3 contains 16 residues. CDR3 amino acids: CATSATGDTIQNIQYF. CDR3 sequence (DNA): TGTGCCACCAGCGCTACAGGGGACACAATCCAAAACATTCAGTACTTC.

The V call is TRBV28, the J call TRBJ2-3; TRBD1 aligns across 7 bases. The V and J ends lost 6 bases and 5 bases, in that order; junction bases with no gene match: 11. The V gene's germline CDR1 is MDHEN and CDR2 SYDVKM. The CDR3 runs to 15 residues. The CDR3 coding sequence is TGTGCCAGCAGCGACCCGGGACAGTCTAGAGATACGCAGTATTTT. Protein sequence: CASSDPGQSRDTQYF.

V and J are TRBV9 and TRBJ2-1; 11 bases align to TRBD1. Germline assignment: CDR1 SGDLS and CDR2 YYNGEE. Trimming cost V 5 bases and J 8 bases; bases outside gene matches: 9. The CDR3 length is 15 residues. In DNA, the CDR3 is TGTGCCAGCAGTCCCAGGACAGGGGGCAGGGATGAGCAGTTCTTC. Encoded protein: CASSPRTGGRDEQFF.

The chain couples TRBV9 to TRBJ2-3; 11 positions agree with TRBD2. V lost 4 bases to trimming and J lost 1 base; unmatched junction nucleotides: 5. CDR1 is SGDLS, CDR2 YYNGEE, per germline. The CDR3 loop spans 16 amino acids. CDR3: CASSILAGVGTDTQYF. The DNA for the CDR3 is TGTGCCAGCAGCATACTAGCGGGAGTGGGCACAGATACGCAGTATTTT.

This rearrangement joins TRBV30 to TRBJ1-2; D is uncertain. Germline V gene sequence: CDR1 GTSNPN, CDR2 SVGIG (reference sequence). V was cut by 3 bases and J by 3 bases, with 11 bases left in between. The CDR3 runs 13 residues. The CDR3 reads CAWRPFSDYGYTF. In DNA form, the CDR3 reads TGTGCCTGGAGGCCCTTTTCTGACTATGGCTACACCTTC.

The chain carries TRBV5-4 and TRBJ1-1; possible D gene TRBD1, 6 bases. Germline values: CDR1 SGHNT, CDR2 YYREEE (reference sequence). This CDR3 comprises 15 residues. The ends were cut back, 3 bases at V and 5 bases at J, with 17 bases in the middle. The CDR3 sequence: CASSSRRGWETEAFF. Written as DNA, the CDR3 is TGTGCCAGCAGCTCTCGAAGGGGGTGGGAGACTGAAGCTTTCTTT.

The genes are TRBV28 and TRBJ2-5; possible D gene TRBD1, 5 bases. The CDR3 has 15 amino acids. Looked up from germline, CDR1 is MDHEN and CDR2 is SYDVKM. V lost 4 bases and J lost 5, with 17 bases in between. Here the CDR3 DNA reads TGTGCCAGCAGTTCCCCCATGGGGCAAGGGGAGACCCAGTACTTC. As protein: CASSSPMGQGETQYF. The whole variable domain, filled in from reference TRBV28 and TRBJ2-5, reads DVKVTQSSRYLVKRTGEKVFLECVQDMDHENMFWYRQDPGLGLRLIYFSYDVKMKEKGDIPEGYSVSREKKERFSLILESASTNQTSMYLCASSSPMGQGETQYFGPGTRLLVL.

Of note for this clone: Other DNA sequences from this sample encode an identical CDR3 as well. The chain links TRBV5-1 to TRBJ1-4; 9 bases agree with TRBD1. CDR1 and CDR2 (germline): SGHRS, YFSETQ. The CDR3 contains 14 residues. With V trimmed by 3 bases and J by 8 bases, 5 bases remained unmatched. The CDR3 sequence: CASSSTGGSEKLFF. The CDR3, as DNA: TGCGCCAGCAGCTCCACAGGGGGCAGCGAAAAACTGTTTTTT.

The gene calls are TRBV5-1 and TRBJ2-1; D remains ambiguous. Germline V gene sequence: CDR1 SGHRS, CDR2 YFSETQ. Trimming took off 4 bases at V and 0 bases at J, with 20 bases between the two ends. The CDR3 contains 18 residues. Here the CDR3 DNA reads TGCGCCAGCAGCGCCAAGGCTCCCTCGGGCAGCTCCTACAATGAGCAGTTCTTC. As protein: CASSAKAPSGSSYNEQFF.

The rearrangement joins TRBV5-1 to TRBJ2-2, with D maybe TRBD2 (6 bases). The CDR3 consists of 15 residues. The germline CDR1 and CDR2 sequences are SGHRS and YFSETQ. V lost 3 bases and J 7 bases, leaving 16 bases between the germline ends. This chain's CDR3 is CASSSTGVVGGELFF. The CDR3 DNA sequence: TGCGCCAGCAGCTCAACGGGAGTAGTTGGCGGGGAGCTGTTTTTT.

The chain recombines TRBV5-6 with TRBJ2-2; TRBD1 aligns across 9 bases. This CDR3 contains 15 residues. Looked up from germline, CDR1 is SGHDT and CDR2 is YYEEEE. V dropped 8 bases and J dropped 3; count of bases not matched to a gene: 8. CDR3 sequence reads: CARSTGTGHTGELFF. In DNA, the CDR3 is TGTGCCAGAAGTACCGGGACAGGGCACACCGGGGAGCTGTTTTTT.

The V and J genes are TRBV28 and TRBJ2-7, with D uncertain. The CDR3 is 12 amino acids. The V end was cut by 5 bases, the J end by 7 bases, with 12 bases between. Germline V gene sequence: CDR1 MDHEN, CDR2 SYDVKM. The CDR3 DNA reads TGTGCCAGCAGTGTGACCGTATCGGAGCAGTACTTC. Its protein is CASSVTVSEQYF.

This sequence joins TRBV9 and TRBJ2-2; 11 bases fit TRBD2. The CDR3 contains 15 residues. The germline V gene encodes CDR1 SGDLS and CDR2 YYNGEE. J gave up 7 bases and V 7 bases, and 9 bases lay outside the gene matches. The CDR3 loop is CASGGTSGRIGELFF. In nucleotides, the CDR3 is TGTGCCAGCGGCGGAACTAGCGGGAGAATCGGGGAGCTGTTTTTT. Variable domain in full (rest from reference TRBV9 and TRBJ2-2): DSGVTQTPKHLITATGQRVTLRCSPRSGDLSVYWYQQSLDQGLQFLIQYYNGEERAKGNILERFSAQQFPDLHSELNLSSLELGDSALYFCASGGTSGRIGELFFGEGSRLTVL.

This rearrangement joins TRBV30 to TRBJ2-1; D ambiguous. Trimming removed 4 bases from V and 2 bases from J, with 9 bases in between. The CDR3 covers 13 residues. Looked up from germline, CDR1 is GTSNPN and CDR2 is SVGIG (reference sequence). In DNA, the CDR3 is TGTGCCTGGACTGGGCAGGCCTACAATGAGCAGTTCTTC. Translated: CAWTGQAYNEQFF.

The J gene is TRBJ2-1, the V gene TRBV7-6, with 12 bases fitting TRBD2. CDR3 size: 16 residues. V lost 5 bases to trimming and J lost 0 bases; unmatched junction nucleotides: 2. Germline CDR1 and CDR2: SGHVS and FNYEAQ. CDR3 in amino acids: CASSQTSGSSYNEQFF. The CDR3 DNA sequence: TGTGCCAGCAGCCAGACTAGCGGGAGCTCCTACAATGAGCAGTTCTTC.

This clone occurred a few times. The rearrangement uses TRBV14 and TRBJ1-1; unclear D gene. Germline CDR1 reads SGHDN; CDR2 reads FVKESK. This CDR3 is 13 amino acids long. V lost 4 bases and J 0 bases, leaving 6 bases between the germline ends. CDR3 amino acids: CASSLQLNTEAFF. The CDR3 DNA is TGTGCCAGCAGCCTGCAGCTGAACACTGAAGCTTTCTTT.

The table lists this clone with a count of one. Distinct nucleotide sequences in the sample also encode this CDR3. The rearrangement joins TRBV6-4 to TRBJ2-2; TRBD1 matches 8 bases. Per the germline V gene, CDR1 is MRHNA and CDR2 is SNTAGT. Trimming took 6 bases from V and 2 from J; bases not matched to a gene: 2. The CDR3 loop spans 14 amino acids. The CDR3 DNA reads TGTGCCAGCAGAGGACAGGGCAACACCGGGGAGCTGTTTTTT. This translates into CASRGQGNTGELFF.

The chain recombines TRBV2 with TRBJ2-5; the D is unclear. V was trimmed by 5 bases and J by 1 base, leaving 2 bases between them. The CDR3 consists of 11 residues. Germline V gives CDR1 SNHLY, CDR2 FYNNEI. CDR3 loop: CASSTQETQYF. CDR3 bases: TGTGCCAGCAGTACCCAAGAGACCCAGTACTTC.